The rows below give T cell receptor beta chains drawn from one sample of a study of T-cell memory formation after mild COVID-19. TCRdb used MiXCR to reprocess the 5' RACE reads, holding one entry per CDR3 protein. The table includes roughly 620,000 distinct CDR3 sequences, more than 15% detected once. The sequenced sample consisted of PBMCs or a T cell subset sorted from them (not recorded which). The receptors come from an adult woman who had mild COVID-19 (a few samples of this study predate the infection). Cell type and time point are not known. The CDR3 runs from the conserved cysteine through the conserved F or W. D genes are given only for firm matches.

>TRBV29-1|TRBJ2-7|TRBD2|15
CSVEDATSGSHEQYF
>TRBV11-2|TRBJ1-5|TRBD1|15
CASSLDRGAGGPQHF
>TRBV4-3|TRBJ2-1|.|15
CASSQDSDASNEQFF
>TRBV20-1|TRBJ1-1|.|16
CSARLYTTWAHTEAFF
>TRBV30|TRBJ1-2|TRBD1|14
CASQPGQGISGYTF
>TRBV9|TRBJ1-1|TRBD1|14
CASSLTPGGTEAFF
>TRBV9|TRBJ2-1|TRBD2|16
CASSVGTSGRIGEQFF
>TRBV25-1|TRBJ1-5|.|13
CASRSGSNQPQHF
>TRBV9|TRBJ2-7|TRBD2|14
CASSVAAGYHEQYF
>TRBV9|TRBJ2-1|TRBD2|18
CASSPGTSGGAVIHEQFF
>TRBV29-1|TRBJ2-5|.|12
CSVELQPGSQYF
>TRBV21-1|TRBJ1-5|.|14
CASSMTGSNQPQHF
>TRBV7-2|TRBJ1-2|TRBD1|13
CASSETGVGGYTF
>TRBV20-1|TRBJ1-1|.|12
CSARRGTPEAFF
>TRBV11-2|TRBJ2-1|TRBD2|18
CASSLPLMTSGGPNEQFF
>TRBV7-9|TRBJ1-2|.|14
CASSLADSNYGYTF
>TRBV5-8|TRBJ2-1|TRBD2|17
CASSSGLAGSPYNEQFF
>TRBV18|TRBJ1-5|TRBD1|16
CASSSQGARGNQPQHF
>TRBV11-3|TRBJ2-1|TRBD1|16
CASSGRTGTNYNEQFF
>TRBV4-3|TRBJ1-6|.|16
CASRSRATLYNSPLHF
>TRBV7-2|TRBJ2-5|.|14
CASSLVGIQETQYF
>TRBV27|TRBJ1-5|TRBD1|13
CASSLVRGRPQHF
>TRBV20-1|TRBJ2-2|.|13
CSVVTMNTGELFF
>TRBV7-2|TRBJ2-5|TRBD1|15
CASSRERGHEETKYF
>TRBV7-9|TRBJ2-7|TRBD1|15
CASSVSFRGSIEQYF
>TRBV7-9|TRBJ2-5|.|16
CASSPKLLPDGETQYF